Below, 3 T cell receptor beta chains from the same sample are listed, as sequenced in a study of T-cell reconstitution after alpha-beta-depleted transplantation in children. Unique molecular identifiers were incorporated during preparation of the TCRbeta library. From the PCR reads, TCRdb called clonotypes with MiXCR, one entry per CDR3 protein. The data hold under 850,000 distinct CDR3 sequences, with roughly 13% observed a single time. Sequenced here: PBMCs, sampled before TCRalphabeta/CD19-depleted stem cell transplant. These receptors all stem from a girl aged 2-10 years with congenital amegakaryocytic thrombocytopenia, due to receive a stem cell transplant.

With respect to this clonotype: This sequence may be a read error, since a much larger clone differs from it by one base. The chain couples TRBV12-3 or TRBV12-4 to TRBJ2-7; D may be TRBD1 or TRBD2 (5 bases each). The CDR3 extends over 13 amino acids. In DNA form, the CDR3 reads TGTGCCAGCAGTTCCGGCTTTGGGGACGAGAAGTACTTC. Protein: CASSSGFGDEKYF.

This clonotype appeared many times. This rearrangement joins TRBV5-1 to TRBJ1-2; 9 nucleotides agree with TRBD1. CDR3 length: 14 residues. CDR1 and CDR2 from the germline V gene are SGHRS and YFSETQ. Germline trimming cut 4 bases from V and 4 bases from J; bases unmatched to any gene: 5. The chain's CDR3 is CASSTDRGGYGYTF. CDR3 bases: TGCGCCAGCAGCACGGACAGGGGAGGCTATGGCTACACCTTC. The full variable domain, in which reference TRBV5-1 and TRBJ1-2 provide the parts outside the CDR3, is KAGVTQTPRYLIKTRGQQVTLSCSPISGHRSVSWYQQTPGQGLQFLFEYFSETQRNKGNFPGRFSGRQFSNSRSEMNVSTLELGDSALYLCASSTDRGGYGYTFGSGTRLTVV.

This chain links TRBV20-1 with TRBJ2-1; the D gene is possibly TRBD2 (6 bases). CDR1 and CDR2 (germline): DFQATT, SNEGSKA (reference sequence). V was shortened by 1 base and J by 3 bases, with 10 bases between the two germline ends. CDR3 length: 14 amino acids. The CDR3 region has the DNA TGCAGTGCTAGAGGGGCGGGAAACTACAATGAGCAGTTCTTC. This sequence encodes CSARGAGNYNEQFF.